This TCR beta chain appears in the sequencing data of a study of blood T cell repertoires in COVID-19. Study overall: The United States, Italy and Spain were the sources of the acute and convalescent COVID-19 samples.

CDR1 is SGHRS and CDR2 is YFSETQ in the germline V gene. V shed 4 bases and J shed 2 bases, with 8 bases lying between them. This CDR3 spans 13 amino acids. The table came from immunoSEQ multiplex PCR; TCRdb's copy has only in-frame clones and leaves some out. Of some 200,000 clones in the sample, approximately 86% were seen once. Sequencing input: peripheral blood. The chain employs TRBV5-1 and TRBJ2-3, with no clear D. This receptor was identified in a man in his sixties or seventies with acute or convalescent COVID-19. The CDR3, as DNA: TGCGCCAGCAGCCTCCCCTTCACAGATACGCAGTATTTT. Protein product: CASSLPFTDTQYF.